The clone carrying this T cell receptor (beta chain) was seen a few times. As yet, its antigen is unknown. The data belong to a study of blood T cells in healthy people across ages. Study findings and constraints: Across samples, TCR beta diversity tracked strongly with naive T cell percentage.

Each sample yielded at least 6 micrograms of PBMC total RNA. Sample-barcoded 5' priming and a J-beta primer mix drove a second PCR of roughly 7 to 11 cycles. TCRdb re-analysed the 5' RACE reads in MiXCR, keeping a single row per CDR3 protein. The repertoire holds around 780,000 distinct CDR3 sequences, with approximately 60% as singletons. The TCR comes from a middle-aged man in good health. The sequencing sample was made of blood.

CDR3 in DNA: TGTGCCAGCAGTTACTCCCGGCAGGTCGAGCAGTACTTC. It specifies CASSYSRQVEQYF. V usage is TRBV6-2 or TRBV6-3 and J usage is TRBJ2-7; D ambiguous. The V and J ends lost 0 bases and 6 bases respectively, with 9 bases between them. CDR1 MNHEY and CDR2 SVGEGT come from the germline V gene. The CDR3 contains 13 residues.